The sequence of this T cell receptor (beta chain) was determined in a study of neurological immune-mediated disorders. This clonotype was counted ten times or more. Its antigen is unknown. By 5'RACE with 10-nucleotide random UMIs, the cDNA was made. TCRdb fed the 5' RACE reads into MiXCR, producing one record per CDR3 protein. The data hold tens of thousands of distinct CDR3 sequences, with around 4% observed a single time. General study findings and limits: Grouping of repertoires by phylogeny put those of 18 of 34 multiple sclerosis patients into a single related-CDR3 cluster, a possible signature.

Sequencing was done on a sample of PBMCs. The source is a man aged 25-45 years with multiple sclerosis.

CDR3 bases: TGTGCCAGCAGCAAGGGACAGGGGGCCGGCGGGGAGCTGTTTTTT. Its translation: CASSKGQGAGGELFF. The chain carries TRBV12-3 or TRBV12-4 and TRBJ2-2, with 12 bases lining up with TRBD1. V lost 6 bases, J lost 7 bases, and 6 bases stayed unmatched. This CDR3 comprises 15 residues.